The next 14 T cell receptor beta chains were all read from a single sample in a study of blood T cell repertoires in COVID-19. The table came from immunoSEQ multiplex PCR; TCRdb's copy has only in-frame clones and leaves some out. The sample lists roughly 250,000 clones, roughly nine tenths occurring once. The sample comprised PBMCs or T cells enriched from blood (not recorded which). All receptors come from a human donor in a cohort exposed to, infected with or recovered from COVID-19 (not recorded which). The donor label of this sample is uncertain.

The CDR3 loop is CASSALDRGLYGYTF. The CDR3 bases are TGTGCCAGCAGCGCCTTGGACAGGGGACTCTATGGCTACACCTTC. The chain couples TRBV7-9 to TRBJ1-2, with 9 nucleotides matching TRBD1. The CDR3 extends over 15 amino acids. Germline V gives CDR1 SEHNR, CDR2 FQNEAQ (reference sequence). V was pared by 5 bases and J by 4 bases, with 8 bases of the junction left unmatched.

The chain's CDR3 is CASSPSGRGGTGELFF. The CDR3 DNA is TGTGCCAGCAGCCCTTCCGGGCGGGGGGGTACCGGGGAGCTGTTTTTT. V and J are TRBV11-2 and TRBJ2-2; 9 bases line up with TRBD2. V was clipped by 5 bases and J by 5 bases; unmatched bases: 9. The germline V gene has CDR1 SGHAT and CDR2 FQNNGV. This CDR3 is built from 16 residues.

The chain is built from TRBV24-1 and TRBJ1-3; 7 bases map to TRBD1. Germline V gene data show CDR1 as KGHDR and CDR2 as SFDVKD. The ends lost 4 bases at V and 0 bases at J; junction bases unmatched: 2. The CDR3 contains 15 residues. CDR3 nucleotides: TGTGCCACCAGTGACGCAGGGGGCTCTGGAAACACCATATATTTT. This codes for CATSDAGGSGNTIYF.

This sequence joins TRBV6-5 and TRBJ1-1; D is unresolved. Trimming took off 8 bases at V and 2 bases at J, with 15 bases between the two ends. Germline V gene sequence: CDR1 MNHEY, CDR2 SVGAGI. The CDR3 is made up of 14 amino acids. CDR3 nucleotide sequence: TGTGCCAGCGGTCGGGATCGGGGTAACACTGAAGCTTTCTTT. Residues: CASGRDRGNTEAFF.

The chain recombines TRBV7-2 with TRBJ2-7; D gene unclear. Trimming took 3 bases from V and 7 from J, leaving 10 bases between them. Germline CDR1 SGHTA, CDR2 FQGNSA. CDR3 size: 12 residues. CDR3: CASSFMAAEQYF. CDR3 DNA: TGTGCCAGCAGCTTTATGGCGGCTGAGCAGTACTTC. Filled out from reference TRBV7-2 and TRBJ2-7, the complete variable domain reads GAGVSQSPSNKVTEKGKDVELRCDPISGHTALYWYRQSLGQGLEFLIYFQGNSAPDKSGLPSDRFSAERTGGSVSTLTIQRTQQEDSAVYLCASSFMAAEQYFGPGTRLTVT.

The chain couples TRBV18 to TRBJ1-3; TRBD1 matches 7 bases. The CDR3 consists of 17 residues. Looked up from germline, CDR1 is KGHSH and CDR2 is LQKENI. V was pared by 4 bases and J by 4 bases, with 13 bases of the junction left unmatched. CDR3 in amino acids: CASSLTDRVLTGNTIYF. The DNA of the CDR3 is TGTGCCAGCTCACTTACCGACAGGGTTCTGACAGGAAACACCATATATTTT.

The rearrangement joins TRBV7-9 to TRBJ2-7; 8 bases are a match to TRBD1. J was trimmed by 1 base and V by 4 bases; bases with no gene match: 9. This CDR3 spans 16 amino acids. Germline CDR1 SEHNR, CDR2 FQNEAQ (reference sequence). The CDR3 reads CASSYADRAASYEQYF. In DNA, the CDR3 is TGTGCCAGCAGCTACGCGGACAGGGCCGCGTCCTACGAGCAGTACTTC.

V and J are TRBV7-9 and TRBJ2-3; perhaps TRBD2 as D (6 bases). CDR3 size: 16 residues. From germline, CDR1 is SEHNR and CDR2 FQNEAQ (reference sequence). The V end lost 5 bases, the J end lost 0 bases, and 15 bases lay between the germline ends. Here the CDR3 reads CASSASSGLSTDTQYF. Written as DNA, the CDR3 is TGTGCCAGCAGCGCCTCATCGGGACTTAGCACAGATACGCAGTATTTT.

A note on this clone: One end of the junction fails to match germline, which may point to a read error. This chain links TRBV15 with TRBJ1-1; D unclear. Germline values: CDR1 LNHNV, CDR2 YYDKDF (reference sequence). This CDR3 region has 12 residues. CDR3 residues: CATSRGPDNAVF. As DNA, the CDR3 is TGTGCCACCAGCAGAGGCCCGGATAATGCGGTCTTT. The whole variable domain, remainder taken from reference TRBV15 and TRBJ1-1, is DAMVIQNPRYQVTQFGKPVTLSCSQTLNHNVMYWYQQKSSQAPKLLFHYYDKDFNNEADTPDNFQSRRPNTSFCFLDIRSPGLGDTAMYLCATSRGPDNAVFGQGTRLTVV.

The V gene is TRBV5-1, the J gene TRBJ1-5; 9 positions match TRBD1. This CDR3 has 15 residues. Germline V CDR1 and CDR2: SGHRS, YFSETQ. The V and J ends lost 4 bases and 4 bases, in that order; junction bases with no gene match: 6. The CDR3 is CASSPGQGSNQPQHF. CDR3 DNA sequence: TGCGCCAGCAGCCCGGGACAGGGAAGTAATCAGCCCCAGCATTTT. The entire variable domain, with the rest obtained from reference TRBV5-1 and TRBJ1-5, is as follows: KAGVTQTPRYLIKTRGQQVTLSCSPISGHRSVSWYQQTPGQGLQFLFEYFSETQRNKGNFPGRFSGRQFSNSRSEMNVSTLELGDSALYLCASSPGQGSNQPQHFGDGTRLSIL.

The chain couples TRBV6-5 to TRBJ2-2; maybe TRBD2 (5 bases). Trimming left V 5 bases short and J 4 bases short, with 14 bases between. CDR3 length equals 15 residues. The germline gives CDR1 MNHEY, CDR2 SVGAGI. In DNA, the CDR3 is TGTGCCAGCAGTAGGGAGAGGCGCTCCACCGGGGAGCTGTTTTTT. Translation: CASSRERRSTGELFF.

The chain's CDR3 is CASSVAGQMNTEAFF. Written as DNA, the CDR3 is TGTGCCAGCAGCGTGGCGGGACAGATGAACACTGAAGCTTTCTTT. V gene TRBV9 combines with J gene TRBJ1-1, with 7 bases matching TRBD1. V gave up 2 bases and J gave up 0 bases; unmatched junction bases: 4. The length of the CDR3 is 15 residues. The germline CDR1 and CDR2 sequences are SGDLS and YYNGEE.

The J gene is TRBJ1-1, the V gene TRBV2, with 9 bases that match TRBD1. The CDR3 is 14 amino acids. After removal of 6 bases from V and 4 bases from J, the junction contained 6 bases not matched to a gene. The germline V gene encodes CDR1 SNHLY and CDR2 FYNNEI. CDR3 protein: CASSSTGGGTEAFF. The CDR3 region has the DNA TGTGCCAGCAGCTCGACAGGGGGGGGCACTGAAGCTTTCTTT.

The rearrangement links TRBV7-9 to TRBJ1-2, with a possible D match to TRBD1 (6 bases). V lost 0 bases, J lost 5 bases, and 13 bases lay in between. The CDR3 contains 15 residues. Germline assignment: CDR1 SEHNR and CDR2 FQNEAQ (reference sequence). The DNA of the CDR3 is TGTGCCAGCAGCTTAGCGGGGGCAGGAGTTTATGGCTACACCTTC. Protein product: CASSLAGAGVYGYTF.